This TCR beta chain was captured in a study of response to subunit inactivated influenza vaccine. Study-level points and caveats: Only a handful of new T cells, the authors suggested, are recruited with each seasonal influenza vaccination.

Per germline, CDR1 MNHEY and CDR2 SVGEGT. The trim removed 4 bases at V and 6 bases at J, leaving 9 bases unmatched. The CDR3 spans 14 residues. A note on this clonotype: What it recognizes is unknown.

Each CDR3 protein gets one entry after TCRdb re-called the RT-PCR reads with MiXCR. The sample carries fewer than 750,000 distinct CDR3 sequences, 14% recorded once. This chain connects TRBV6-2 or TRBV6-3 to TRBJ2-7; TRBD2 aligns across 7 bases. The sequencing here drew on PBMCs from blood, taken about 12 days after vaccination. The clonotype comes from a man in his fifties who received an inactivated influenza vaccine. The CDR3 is CASSSGLETSEQYF. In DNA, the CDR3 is TGTGCCAGCAGTTCTGGACTAGAAACGAGCGAGCAGTACTTC.